The 32 T cell receptor beta chains listed next were all sequenced from one sample in a study of cytomegalovirus exposure and HLA in healthy donors. The PCR had 60 Vbeta and 13 Jbeta primers. TCRdb's copy holds only in-frame clones and misses some; the assay was immunoSEQ multiplex PCR. The sample yields roughly 170,000 clones, less than 90% seen once. Material: PBMCs. These receptors were taken from a man aged 50-60 years in good health and CMV-seronegative.

This clone was counted once. This chain links TRBV5-1 with TRBJ2-3; D gene unclear. The CDR3 consists of 17 residues. The V end was cut by 5 bases, the J end by 0 bases, with 19 bases between. The germline gives CDR1 SGHRS, CDR2 YFSETQ. In DNA, the CDR3 is TGCGCCAGCAGTTGGGTGGGTATCGGCGGTAGCACAGATACGCAGTATTTT. This codes for CASSWVGIGGSTDTQYF. The variable domain in full, with the rest retrieved from reference TRBV5-1 and TRBJ2-3, is KAGVTQTPRYLIKTRGQQVTLSCSPISGHRSVSWYQQTPGQGLQFLFEYFSETQRNKGNFPGRFSGRQFSNSRSEMNVSTLELGDSALYLCASSWVGIGGSTDTQYFGPGTRLTVL.

The chain couples TRBV7-2 to TRBJ2-7; 9 bases are shared with TRBD2. The CDR3 extends over 15 amino acids. CDR1 and CDR2 from the germline V gene are SGHTA and FQGNSA. Trimming at V came to 1 base and at J to 0 bases, leaving 1 base not matched to a gene. This chain's CDR3 is CASSLGSGSSYEQYF. The CDR3 region has the DNA TGTGCCAGCAGCTTAGGTAGCGGGAGCTCCTACGAGCAGTACTTC.

The rearrangement uses TRBV7-9 and TRBJ1-2, with a possible D match to TRBD1 (6 bases). The CDR3 length is 16 residues. Trimming stripped 11 bases from V and 4 bases from J, with 26 bases between. CDR1 and CDR2 from the germline V gene are SEHNR and FQNEAQ (reference sequence). The CDR3 here is CASQAGALPGSYGYTF. The CDR3 DNA reads as TGTGCCTCCCAAGCAGGGGCGCTTCCGGGGTCCTATGGCTACACCTTC.

This clone was picked up a small number of times. The CDR3 loop is CASISSGSYEQYF. CDR3 nucleotide sequence: TGTGCCAGCATTTCCAGCGGTTCCTACGAGCAGTACTTC. This rearrangement joins TRBV6-5 to TRBJ2-7, with a tentative D call TRBD2 (5 bases). Trimming removed 7 bases from V and 1 base from J, with 11 bases in between. Looked up from germline, CDR1 is MNHEY and CDR2 is SVGAGI. There are 13 residues in the CDR3.

The V call is TRBV18, the J call TRBJ1-2, with a weak D call TRBD1 (6 bases). Trimming cost V 2 bases and J 2 bases, with 12 bases left between them. Germline CDR1 and CDR2: KGHSH and LQKENI. The CDR3 extends over 15 amino acids. The CDR3 loop reads CASSPAGGQNYGYTF. CDR3 nucleotide sequence: TGTGCCAGCTCACCAGCGGGGGGGCAAAACTATGGCTACACCTTC.

This clone was seen a single time. The chain employs TRBV4-3 and TRBJ2-2; 8 bases agree with TRBD2. The junction had 8 bases not matched to a gene; V was cut back by 1 base and J by 1 base. CDR1 is LGHNA, CDR2 YSLEER, per germline. This CDR3 region has 18 residues. CDR3 nucleotides: TGCGCCAGCAGCCAAGCCGACGGGGGGGCCGGGAACACCGGGGAGCTGTTTTTT. Residues: CASSQADGGAGNTGELFF.

The chain joins TRBV4-2 to TRBJ1-4; no reliable D call. CDR3 length: 16 residues. V gave up 1 base and J gave up 6 bases, with 15 bases separating them. Germline V lookup: CDR1 LGHNA, CDR2 YNFKEQ. CDR3 region: CASSQGFRVNDEKLFF. The CDR3 DNA sequence: TGTGCCAGCAGCCAAGGGTTCCGGGTAAATGATGAAAAACTGTTTTTT.

The V call is TRBV19, the J call TRBJ1-4, with D hard to call. This CDR3 spans 14 amino acids. V lost 3 bases to trimming and J lost 8 bases, with 13 bases between them. CDR1 is LNHDA and CDR2 is SQIVND in the germline V gene (reference sequence). The CDR3 nucleotides read TGTGCCAGTAGTATTGGGAGGGTGAGGGAAAAACTGTTTTTT. As protein: CASSIGRVREKLFF.

Turning to this clone: A read error may account for a junction end that differs from germline. The chain carries TRBV7-9 and TRBJ1-5, with 7 bases that match TRBD1. The CDR3 loop spans 16 amino acids. Germline CDR1 SEHNR, CDR2 FQNEAQ (reference sequence). CDR3 bases: TGTTCCAGCAGCCCACAGGGGAGTTATAGCAATCAGCCCCAGCATTTT. This translates into CSSSPQGSYSNQPQHF.

The gene calls are TRBV11-3 and TRBJ2-3, with D hard to call. CDR1 and CDR2 from the germline V gene are SGHNT and YENEEA. V lost 0 bases to trimming and J lost 4 bases, with 14 bases between them. The CDR3 totals 16 residues. For the CDR3, the DNA is TGTGCCAGCAGCTTAGATGGTAGCCTTGGCGCAGATACGCAGTATTTT. It yields the protein CASSLDGSLGADTQYF.

The count of this clone is one. V is TRBV27 and J is TRBJ2-7; 14 positions match TRBD2. Germline V lookup: CDR1 MNHEY, CDR2 SMNVEV (reference sequence). Losses at the gene ends were 6 bases for V and 4 bases for J; bases not matched to a gene: 8. The CDR3 totals 16 residues. The DNA of the CDR3 is TGTGCCAGCAGCTCCCTCGGGACTAGCGGGAGTTACGAGCAGTACTTC. Translation gives CASSSLGTSGSYEQYF.

The chain employs TRBV4-3 and TRBJ2-5, with 13 bases aligning to TRBD2. In germline, CDR1 is LGHNA, CDR2 YSLEER. There are 15 residues in the CDR3. Losses at the gene ends were 5 bases for V and 3 bases for J; bases not matched to a gene: 3. The chain's CDR3 is CASSFGTSGKETQYF. In DNA form, the CDR3 reads TGCGCCAGCAGCTTCGGGACTAGCGGGAAAGAGACCCAGTACTTC.

V is TRBV6-4 and J is TRBJ2-1; weak D call: TRBD1 (6 bases). Per germline, CDR1 MRHNA and CDR2 SNTAGT. V shed 2 bases and J shed 8 bases, with 13 bases lying between them. This CDR3 has 14 residues. The CDR3 reads CASSDTGQGHEQFF. The CDR3 nucleotides read TGTGCCAGCAGTGACACGGGGCAGGGGCATGAGCAGTTCTTC.

The chain carries TRBV4-3 and TRBJ1-2, with D uncertain. This CDR3 has 14 amino acids. Trimming took 6 bases from V and 1 from J, leaving 12 bases between them. Germline CDR1 and CDR2: LGHNA and YSLEER. The CDR3 sequence: CASSRGSDNYGYTF. The CDR3 DNA is TGCGCCAGCAGTCGAGGGTCTGATAACTATGGCTACACCTTC.

V usage is TRBV2 and J usage is TRBJ1-2; TRBD1 matches 8 bases. CDR1 is SNHLY, CDR2 FYNNEI, per germline. The V and J ends lost 9 bases and 4 bases, in that order; junction bases with no gene match: 7. The CDR3 contains 13 residues. CDR3 region: CASTEGQGYGYTF. The DNA of the CDR3 is TGTGCCAGTACCGAAGGACAGGGCTATGGCTACACCTTC.

This clone was detected only a few times. V usage is TRBV7-6 and J usage is TRBJ1-2, with no clear D. V lost 4 bases and J 0 bases, leaving 9 bases between the germline ends. Germline V gives CDR1 SGHVS, CDR2 FNYEAQ. This CDR3 is built from 14 residues. CDR3 residues: CASSSGWANYGYTF. The CDR3 bases are TGTGCCAGCAGCTCCGGGTGGGCTAACTATGGCTACACCTTC.

The chain is built from TRBV5-4 and TRBJ2-3; 12 bases agree with TRBD2. CDR1 is SGHNT, CDR2 YYREEE, per germline (reference sequence). The length of the CDR3 is 17 residues. V lost 3 bases to trimming and J lost 2 bases; unmatched junction nucleotides: 7. CDR3 protein: CASSSRGLAGFTDTQYF. The CDR3, as DNA: TGTGCCAGCAGCTCACGCGGACTAGCGGGGTTCACAGATACGCAGTATTTT.

V usage is TRBV7-9 and J usage is TRBJ2-7; 11 bases align to TRBD2. Germline V CDR1 and CDR2: SEHNR, FQNEAQ (reference sequence). The CDR3 is 15 amino acids. The V gene end was trimmed by 1 base and the J gene end by 4 bases; junction bases not matched to a gene: 3. The CDR3 is CASSLGSGRGYEQYF. The DNA for the CDR3 is TGTGCCAGCAGCTTAGGTAGCGGGAGGGGGTACGAGCAGTACTTC.

The gene calls are TRBV6-5 and TRBJ2-3; TRBD2 agrees at 7 bases. Germline V lookup: CDR1 MNHEY, CDR2 SVGAGI. The junction had 2 bases not matched to a gene; V was cut back by 4 bases and J by 1 base. The CDR3 is 14 amino acids. DNA of the CDR3: TGTGCCAGCAGTTCTAGCGGTGGCACAGATACGCAGTATTTT. As protein: CASSSSGGTDTQYF.

This chain connects TRBV19 to TRBJ2-3; the match to TRBD2 covers 8 bases. J lost 6 bases, V lost 3 bases, and 2 bases had no gene match. The V gene's germline CDR1 is LNHDA and CDR2 SQIVND (reference sequence). The CDR3 consists of 13 residues. The CDR3 here is CASSMTSADTQYF. The CDR3 coding sequence is TGTGCCAGTAGTATGACTAGCGCGGATACGCAGTATTTT.

The rearrangement joins TRBV9 to TRBJ2-5; D not resolved. CDR1 and CDR2 (germline): SGDLS, YYNGEE. The germline V and J ends were trimmed by 3 bases and 3 bases, with 6 bases remaining between them. The length of the CDR3 is 12 residues. For the CDR3, the DNA is TGTGCCAGCAGCGAGAGAGAAGAGACCCAGTACTTC. It codes for CASSEREETQYF.

The chain joins TRBV5-1 to TRBJ2-2, with 8 bases that match TRBD1. The CDR3 spans 15 residues. With 4 bases clipped from V and 5 bases from J, the junction kept 7 bases outside the gene matches. The germline gives CDR1 SGHRS, CDR2 YFSETQ. This CDR3 reads CASSLTGVGTGELFF. The CDR3 DNA reads TGCGCCAGCAGCCTGACAGGGGTCGGGACCGGGGAGCTGTTTTTT.

The chain recombines TRBV14 with TRBJ1-4; maybe TRBD1 (5 bases). CDR1 is SGHDN, CDR2 FVKESK, per germline. Deletions cut 7 bases from V and 8 bases from J, with 17 bases between. This CDR3 has 14 amino acids. The chain's CDR3 is CASKALGAREKLFF. The CDR3 DNA follows: TGTGCCAGCAAGGCTTTAGGGGCCCGGGAAAAACTGTTTTTT.

The chain uses TRBV11-2 and TRBJ1-4; D perhaps matches TRBD1 (5 bases). V gave up 5 bases and J gave up 7 bases, with 17 bases separating them. There are 15 residues in the CDR3. CDR1 is SGHAT, CDR2 FQNNGV, per germline. CDR3 sequence reads: CASSPGTRGGEKLFF. DNA of the CDR3: TGTGCCAGCAGCCCCGGCACTCGGGGGGGTGAAAAACTGTTTTTT.

The chain has TRBV4-3 and TRBJ1-4; D is unclear. V dropped 4 bases and J dropped 8 bases, with 11 bases sitting between them. Germline V gives CDR1 LGHNA, CDR2 YSLEER. This CDR3 comprises 13 residues. The CDR3 is CASSRYGSEKLFF. For the CDR3, the DNA is TGCGCCAGCAGCCGATACGGGAGCGAAAAACTGTTTTTT.

The rearrangement joins TRBV5-1 to TRBJ1-1, with a tentative D call TRBD1 (5 bases). Germline V gene sequence: CDR1 SGHRS, CDR2 YFSETQ. V lost 4 bases to trimming and J lost 0 bases, with 19 bases between them. The CDR3 consists of 17 residues. The CDR3 DNA follows: TGCGCCAGCAGCACAACGTGGGACTTAAACATGAACACTGAAGCTTTCTTT. Amino acid sequence: CASSTTWDLNMNTEAFF.

This clone has only one observation. This chain joins TRBV5-5 and TRBJ2-7, with TRBD1 identical over 7 bases. V was pared by 0 bases and J by 1 base, with 4 bases of the junction left unmatched. Per the germline V gene, CDR1 is SGHKS and CDR2 is YYEKEE (reference sequence). CDR3 size: 15 residues. The chain's CDR3 is CASSLAAGGSYEQYF. The CDR3 DNA reads TGTGCCAGCAGCTTGGCGGCAGGGGGTTCCTACGAGCAGTACTTC.

This sequence joins TRBV4-3 and TRBJ2-3; TRBD2 might be the D (6 bases). Trimming stripped 5 bases from V and 6 bases from J, with 18 bases between. This CDR3 is 15 amino acids long. Germline V gene data show CDR1 as LGHNA and CDR2 as YSLEER. The CDR3 DNA is TGCGCCAGCAGCAGAGCCGGGACTCGGTGGGATACGCAGTATTTT. Protein sequence: CASSRAGTRWDTQYF.

The V gene is TRBV19, the J gene TRBJ2-2, with 7 bases identical to TRBD1. Germline loops: CDR1 LNHDA, CDR2 SQIVND (reference sequence). The CDR3 spans 14 residues. Trimming removed 8 bases from V and 3 bases from J; junction bases left unmatched: 6. This CDR3 is CASRDSRYTGELFF. The CDR3 bases are TGTGCCAGTCGGGACAGCCGATACACCGGGGAGCTGTTTTTT.

The chain uses TRBV7-3 and TRBJ2-3; D is uncertain. Germline V gene sequence: CDR1 SGHTA, CDR2 FQGTGA. This CDR3 contains 13 residues. The germline V and J ends were trimmed by 8 bases and 1 base, with 10 bases remaining between them. The CDR3 DNA sequence: TGTGCCAGCGCGCTTACCGGCACAGATACGCAGTATTTT. This gives the protein CASALTGTDTQYF.

The J gene is TRBJ2-5, the V gene TRBV30; possible D gene TRBD2, 7 bases. Trimming took off 1 base at V and 7 bases at J, with 13 bases between the two ends. This CDR3 region has 13 residues. Germline CDR1 reads GTSNPN; CDR2 reads SVGIG (reference sequence). CDR3 in DNA: TGTGCCTGGAGTGACCGGGGGGCGGGGACCCAGTACTTC. Protein sequence: CAWSDRGAGTQYF.

V and J are TRBV18 and TRBJ2-3; 12 bases align to TRBD2. V trimming: 3 bases; J trimming: 3 bases; junction bases outside the gene matches: 4. This CDR3 is 16 amino acids long. CDR1 and CDR2 from the germline V gene are KGHSH and LQKENI. The DNA of the CDR3 is TGTGCCAGCTCACCGCGACTAGCGGGAGCTACAGATACGCAGTATTTT. This codes for CASSPRLAGATDTQYF.